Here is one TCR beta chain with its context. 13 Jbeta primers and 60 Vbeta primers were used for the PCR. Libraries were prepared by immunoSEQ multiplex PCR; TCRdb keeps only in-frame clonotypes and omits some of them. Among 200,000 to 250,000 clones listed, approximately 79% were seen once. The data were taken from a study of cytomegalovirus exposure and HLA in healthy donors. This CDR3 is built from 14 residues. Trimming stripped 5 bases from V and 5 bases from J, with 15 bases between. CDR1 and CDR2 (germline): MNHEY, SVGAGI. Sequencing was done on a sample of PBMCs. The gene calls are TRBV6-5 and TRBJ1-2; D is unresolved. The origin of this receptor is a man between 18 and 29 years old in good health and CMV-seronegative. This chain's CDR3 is CASSPSGYGYGYTF. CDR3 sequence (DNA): TGTGCCAGCAGTCCCTCGGGGTATGGTTATGGCTACACCTTC.